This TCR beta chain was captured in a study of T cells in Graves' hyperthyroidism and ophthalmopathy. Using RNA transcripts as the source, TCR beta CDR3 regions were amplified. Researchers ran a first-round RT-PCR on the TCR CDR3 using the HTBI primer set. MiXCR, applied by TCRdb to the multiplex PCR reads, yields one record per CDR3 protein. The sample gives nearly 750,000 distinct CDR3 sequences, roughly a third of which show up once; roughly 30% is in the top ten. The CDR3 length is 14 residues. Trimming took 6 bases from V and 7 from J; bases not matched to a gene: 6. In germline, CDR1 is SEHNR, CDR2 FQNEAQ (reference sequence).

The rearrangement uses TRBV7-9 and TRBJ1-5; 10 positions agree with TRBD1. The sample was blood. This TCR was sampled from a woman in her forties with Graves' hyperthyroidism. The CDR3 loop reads CASSRTGGHQPQHF. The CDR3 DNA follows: TGTGCCAGCAGTAGGACAGGGGGTCACCAGCCCCAGCATTTT.